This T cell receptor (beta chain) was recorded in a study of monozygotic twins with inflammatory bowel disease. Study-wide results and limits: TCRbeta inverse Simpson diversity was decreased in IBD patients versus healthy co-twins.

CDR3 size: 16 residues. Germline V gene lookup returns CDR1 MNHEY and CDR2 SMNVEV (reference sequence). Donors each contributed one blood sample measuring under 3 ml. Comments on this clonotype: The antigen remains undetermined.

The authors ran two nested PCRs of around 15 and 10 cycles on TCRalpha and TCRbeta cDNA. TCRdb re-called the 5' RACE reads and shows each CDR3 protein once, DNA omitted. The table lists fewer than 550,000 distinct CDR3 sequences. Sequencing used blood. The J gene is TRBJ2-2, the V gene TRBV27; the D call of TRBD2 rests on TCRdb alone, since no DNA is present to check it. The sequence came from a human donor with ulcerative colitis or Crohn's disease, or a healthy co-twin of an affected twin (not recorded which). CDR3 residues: CASRNSGRGSGGELFF.